This entry is about one TCR beta chain. The entry originates in a study of shared clonotypes between healthy human individuals. Study information: Donors were a couple of women and a few men aged 18 to 49. Three CD4 naive, three CD4 memory, two CD8 naive and one CD8 memory plate were used per donor.

The germline CDR1 and CDR2 sequences are SGHRS and YFSETQ. This CDR3 contains 14 residues. Trimming cost V 4 bases and J 4 bases; bases outside gene matches: 3. For each subset, genomic DNA was distributed in equal portions over several immunoSEQ plates. Generated by immunoSEQ multiplex PCR, the TCRdb table keeps only in-frame clones and is missing some. The table has millions of clones, approximately 93% seen once. The rearrangement links TRBV5-1 to TRBJ2-7; 12 bases align to TRBD1. Sequences were obtained from naive CD4+ T cells from PBMCs. The subset is: CD45RA+ positively selected. The source of this sequence is a man aged 18 to 35 in good health. Some clones in this sample may be carry-over from other donors' samples. The DNA of the CDR3 is TGCGCCAGCAGCGGGACAGGGGGCGAATACGAGCAGTACTTC. Translation: CASSGTGGEYEQYF.